This entry lists 11 T cell receptor beta chains sequenced from one sample in a study of identifying expanded T cells in peripheral blood. Some clones are missing from TCRdb's copy, which holds only in-frame ones; the method was immunoSEQ multiplex PCR. The profile shows roughly 81,000 clones, 84% of them singletons. Input material: blood. The source of these receptors is a person between 18 and 70 years old in good health.

The V gene is TRBV11-3, the J gene TRBJ2-1, with 8 bases that match TRBD1. CDR1 SGHNT and CDR2 YENEEA come from the germline V gene. V was clipped by 2 bases and J by 5 bases; unmatched bases: 8. This CDR3 comprises 16 residues. CDR3 DNA: TGTGCCAGCAGCTTAAGCCAGGGGGCCCTGGACAATGAGCAGTTCTTC. It specifies CASSLSQGALDNEQFF.

The rearrangement joins TRBV6-5 to TRBJ2-1; D remains ambiguous. CDR3 length: 11 residues. The germline gives CDR1 MNHEY, CDR2 SVGAGI. The CDR3 sequence is CTSAIYNEQFF. The CDR3, as DNA: TGTACCTCGGCTATCTACAATGAGCAGTTCTTC.

The chain joins TRBV28 to TRBJ1-2; D not certain. The CDR3 is 13 residues long. Trimming pared 7 bases from V and 3 bases from J, leaving 12 bases between. Germline V CDR1 and CDR2: MDHEN, SYDVKM. The CDR3 region is CASKIPGDYGYTF. The CDR3 DNA follows: TGTGCCAGCAAGATTCCAGGCGACTATGGCTACACCTTC.

The genes are TRBV12-5 and TRBJ2-3; TRBD1 aligns across 7 bases. This CDR3 is built from 17 residues. V dropped 0 bases and J dropped 0; count of bases not matched to a gene: 6. CDR1 is LGHNT, CDR2 FRNRAP, per germline. In DNA form, the CDR3 reads TGTGCTAGTGGTTTGGTACTGGGGACAGCTAGCACAGATACGCAGTATTTT. Translation: CASGLVLGTASTDTQYF.

The rearrangement joins TRBV19 to TRBJ2-3, with TRBD2 matching 7 bases. V dropped 4 bases and J dropped 4; count of bases not matched to a gene: 8. The CDR3 sequence is 15 residues long. Germline V gives CDR1 LNHDA, CDR2 SQIVND (reference sequence). The CDR3, as DNA: TGTGCCAGTAGTAAAAGCGGGATTGCGGCAGATACGCAGTATTTT. This translates into CASSKSGIAADTQYF.

The chain employs TRBV5-4 and TRBJ2-3, with a possible D match to TRBD2 (6 bases). Trimming left V 2 bases short and J 6 bases short, with 16 bases between. The CDR3 extends over 15 amino acids. Germline V gene sequence: CDR1 SGHNT, CDR2 YYREEE (reference sequence). The CDR3 reads CASSLGAGTVDTQYF. In DNA, the CDR3 is TGTGCCAGCAGCTTAGGGGCGGGGACGGTGGATACGCAGTATTTT.

This chain links TRBV21-1 with TRBJ1-1; TRBD1 reflects the table's D call only, with no check against the DNA. TRBV21-1 is marked as a pseudogene. The CDR3 runs 17 residues. The CDR3: CASSKADREGMNTEAFF. CDR3 sequence (DNA): TGTGCCAGCAGCAAAGCCGACAGGGAAGGGATGAACACTGAAGCTTTCTTT.

The genes are TRBV7-9 and TRBJ2-7; possible D gene TRBD2, 5 bases. Trimming removed 5 bases from V and 4 bases from J, with 15 bases in between. The CDR3 extends over 14 amino acids. Germline CDR1 and CDR2: SEHNR and FQNEAQ (reference sequence). CDR3 protein: CASSGGGEGYEQYF. The DNA for the CDR3 is TGTGCCAGCAGCGGTGGAGGTGAAGGGTACGAGCAGTACTTC. Variable domain in full (rest from reference TRBV7-9 and TRBJ2-7): DTGVSQNPRHKITKRGQNVTFRCDPISEHNRLYWYRQTLGQGPEFLTYFQNEAQLEKSRLLSDRFSAERPKGSFSTLEIQRTEQGDSAMYLCASSGGGEGYEQYFGPGTRLTVT.

The chain links TRBV7-2 to TRBJ1-5; no clear D. This CDR3 has 15 amino acids. Germline V CDR1 and CDR2: SGHTA, FQGNSA. The V gene lost 4 bases and the J gene lost 0 bases, with 10 bases spanning the gap. The CDR3 loop reads CASSSEGGSNQPQHF. CDR3 sequence (DNA): TGTGCCAGCAGCTCGGAGGGAGGTAGCAATCAGCCCCAGCATTTT.

The gene calls are TRBV4-3 and TRBJ2-2; 8 bases align to TRBD2. Trimming removed 0 bases from V and 5 bases from J; junction bases left unmatched: 14. Germline CDR1 reads LGHNA; CDR2 reads YSLEER. CDR3 length: 19 residues. The CDR3, as DNA: TGCGCCAGCAGCCAAGATCTGCAGCCGTCCTCGGGAGGGACCGGGGAGCTGTTTTTT. Its protein product is CASSQDLQPSSGGTGELFF.

In regard to this clone: Sequence at one end of the junction differs from germline and may be a read error. The rearrangement uses TRBV2 and TRBJ2-3; 8 nucleotides match TRBD2. From germline, CDR1 is SNHLY and CDR2 FYNNEI. This CDR3 region has 15 residues. The CDR3 nucleotides read TGTGCCAGCACTGAAGTAGCGGGGAGCACAGATACGCAGTATTTT. It translates to CASTEVAGSTDTQYF.